The subject of this entry is one TCR beta chain. The target antigen is unknown. The sample belongs to a study of cytomegalovirus exposure and HLA in healthy donors. Across the study: The roughly 120 million unique TCR beta sequences, from about 179 million T cells, were found by an earlier analysis. Regarding the study as a whole: Roughly uniform depth of sequencing across donors was assumed in presence/absence analyses.

Though probably carrying unrecorded immune exposures, donors were nominally healthy at sampling. Vbeta (60) and Jbeta (13) primers were used in the PCR. This table comes from immunoSEQ multiplex PCR, and its TCRdb copy is limited to in-frame clones, with some not included. The table includes about 180,000 clones, over 75% detected once. From germline, CDR1 is SGHTA and CDR2 FQGTGA. V shed 5 bases and J shed 4 bases, with 9 bases lying between them. This CDR3 region has 13 residues. V usage is TRBV7-3 and J usage is TRBJ2-1, with D tentatively TRBD2 (6 bases). The sequence derives from a woman aged 25 to 45 in good health and CMV-seronegative. The specimen sequenced was PBMCs. CDR3 loop: CASSPGGYNEQFF. The DNA for the CDR3 is TGTGCCAGCAGCCCCGGAGGGTACAATGAGCAGTTCTTC.